This T cell receptor (beta chain) was obtained from a study of T cell repertoires in cytomegalovirus infection. This clonotype was observed at least ten times. V lost 8 bases to trimming and J lost 4 bases; unmatched junction nucleotides: 10. Germline V lookup: CDR1 SGHTA, CDR2 FQGNSA. The CDR3 sequence is 15 residues long. TCRdb re-derived calls from the reads in MiXCR, one entry per CDR3 protein. This sample has about 440,000 distinct CDR3 sequences; approximately 30% occur once, and the top ten carry around 15%. V gene TRBV7-2 combines with J gene TRBJ1-1; 10 bases fit TRBD1. The receptor was derived from a human donor in good health (CMV status not recorded). Some clones in this sample may be carry-over from other donors' samples. Sequenced input: PBMCs. The CDR3 spells CASALTGGKGTEAFF. DNA of the CDR3: TGTGCCAGCGCATTGACAGGGGGCAAGGGCACTGAAGCTTTCTTT. Drawing the rest from reference TRBV7-2 and TRBJ1-1, the complete variable domain is GAGVSQSPSNKVTEKGKDVELRCDPISGHTALYWYRQSLGQGLEFLIYFQGNSAPDKSGLPSDRFSAERTGGSVSTLTIQRTQQEDSAVYLCASALTGGKGTEAFFGQGTRLTVV.